Included here is one T cell receptor (beta chain) sequence, with context. Its antigen is as yet unknown. The data were taken from a study of T cell responses to AZD1222 COVID-19 vaccine. The study's findings and limits: There were mostly white British donors and more females than males, and clonal diversity was possibly underestimated.

Measured with immunoSEQ multiplex PCR; TCRdb has only the in-frame clones, and not every one. Altogether about 120,000 clones are present, approximately 86% being singletons, with the ten largest covering roughly 2.3%. The CDR3 runs 12 residues. Germline CDR1 and CDR2: MNHEY and SVGEGT. V gave up 5 bases and J gave up 5 bases, with 9 bases separating them. The sequence derives from an adult in good health. The specimen was peripheral blood, collected on day 0 of AZD1222 vaccination. This chain links TRBV6-2 or TRBV6-3 with TRBJ1-1; D unclear. The CDR3 loop reads CASSPTQTEAFF. CDR3 sequence (DNA): TGTGCCAGCAGTCCAACTCAGACTGAAGCTTTCTTT.